The 2 T cell receptor beta chains reported below all come from one sample, sequenced in a study of patients and donors after allogeneic stem cell transplantation. MiXCR, run by TCRdb on the RT-PCR reads, gives a single entry per CDR3 protein. This table holds some 21,000 distinct CDR3 sequences, around 28% found once. The sample consisted of blood, either unsorted or a sorted T cell fraction (not recorded which). The receptors here all came from a human donor who was either an allogeneic HSCT recipient or a stem cell or donor lymphocyte infusion donor (not recorded which). It is not recorded whose cells these are; they may come from a transplant donor.

In this sample, this clonotype turned up many times. The genes are TRBV5-1 and TRBJ1-1; tentative D call: TRBD1 (6 bases). Trimming removed 3 bases at V and 8 bases at J, with 11 bases between. The germline V gene encodes CDR1 SGHRS and CDR2 YFSETQ. The CDR3 is 12 amino acids. The CDR3 DNA is TGCGCCAGCAGCTACGGACAGTCGGAAGCTTTCTTT. It encodes CASSYGQSEAFF.

This chain uses TRBV13 with TRBJ2-1, with no clear D. The germline V gene has CDR1 PRHDT and CDR2 FYEKMQ (reference sequence). This CDR3 contains 13 residues. With 2 bases removed from V and 9 bases from J, the gap between germline ends came to 11 bases. CDR3 nucleotide sequence: TGTGCCAGCAGCTTAATGGACCGCAGTGAGCAGTTCTTC. Translation: CASSLMDRSEQFF.